This entry lists 30 T cell receptor beta chains sequenced from one sample in a study of blood T cell repertoires in COVID-19. Method: immunoSEQ multiplex PCR; TCRdb's copy keeps in-frame clones and lacks some. Of 150,000 to 200,000 clones in the sample, 81% were seen once. The sequencing input was peripheral blood. These receptors were obtained from a man aged 55 to 69 with active or convalescent COVID-19.

This CDR3 is CASSVVTRGEAFF. CDR3 DNA: TGTGCCAGCAGCGTAGTAACGCGAGGAGAAGCTTTCTTT. V usage is TRBV9 and J usage is TRBJ1-1; no clear D gene. The CDR3 loop spans 13 amino acids. Germline V gives CDR1 SGDLS, CDR2 YYNGEE. V was cut by 0 bases and J by 8 bases, with 11 bases left in between.

This sequence joins TRBV18 and TRBJ2-7; 12 bases line up with TRBD2. V gave up 1 base and J gave up 6 bases; unmatched junction bases: 1. This CDR3 region has 14 residues. Germline CDR1 KGHSH, CDR2 LQKENI. CDR3 sequence (DNA): TGTGCCAGCTCACCACAGGGACTAGCGGGCGAGCAGTACTTC. It translates to CASSPQGLAGEQYF.

V gene TRBV5-6 combines with J gene TRBJ2-5; 16 bases agree with TRBD2. The CDR3 consists of 15 residues. Germline assignment: CDR1 SGHDT and CDR2 YYEEEE. V lost 4 bases to trimming and J lost 11 bases; unmatched junction nucleotides: 8. The DNA for the CDR3 is TGTGCCAGCAGCAGAGGGACTAGCGGGAGGGTACTGCAGTACTTC. This encodes CASSRGTSGRVLQYF.

This rearrangement joins TRBV4-1 to TRBJ2-3; 9 nucleotides agree with TRBD2. Trimming removed 6 bases from V and 1 base from J; junction bases left unmatched: 2. This CDR3 is built from 14 residues. From germline, CDR1 is MGHRA and CDR2 YSYEKL. The CDR3 loop reads CASSSSGGTDTQYF. For the CDR3, the DNA is TGCGCCAGCAGTTCTAGCGGGGGCACAGATACGCAGTATTTT.

This clone has just a few counts. The rearrangement joins TRBV3-1 (or the pseudogene TRBV3-2) to TRBJ2-3; the match to TRBD2 covers 9 bases. V shed 1 base, J shed 3 bases, and the junction held 11 bases outside the gene matches. The CDR3 has 18 amino acids. Per the germline V gene, CDR1 is LGHDT and CDR2 is YNNKEL (reference sequence). CDR3 sequence: CASSQAGIAGGPTDTQYF. CDR3 DNA sequence: TGTGCCAGCAGCCAAGCGGGGATTGCGGGAGGGCCGACAGATACGCAGTATTTT.

V usage is TRBV6-5 and J usage is TRBJ2-7, with 9 bases aligning to TRBD2. CDR1 MNHEY and CDR2 SVGAGI come from the germline V gene. The V gene end was trimmed by 6 bases and the J gene end by 7 bases; junction bases not matched to a gene: 10. The CDR3 runs 14 residues. CDR3 nucleotides: TGTGCCAGCAGACGTAGCGGGGGTGCGGGGGAGCAGTACTTC. This codes for CASRRSGGAGEQYF.

This chain uses TRBV19 with TRBJ2-5; TRBD2 agrees at 13 bases. J lost 5 bases, V lost 8 bases, and 5 bases had no gene match. CDR1 LNHDA and CDR2 SQIVND come from the germline V gene (reference sequence). This CDR3 has 14 residues. CDR3 in amino acids: CASGTSGITETQYF. The CDR3 DNA follows: TGTGCCAGTGGGACTAGCGGGATCACGGAGACCCAGTACTTC. Looking up the rest from reference TRBV19 and TRBJ2-5 gives the full variable domain: DGGITQSPKYLFRKEGQNVTLSCEQNLNHDAMYWYRQDPGQGLRLIYYSQIVNDFQKGDIAEGYSVSREKKESFPLTVTSAQKNPTAFYLCASGTSGITETQYFGPGTRLLVL.

This chain joins TRBV6-5 and TRBJ1-6; 10 nucleotides align to TRBD1. V lost 4 bases to trimming and J lost 4 bases; unmatched junction nucleotides: 4. The CDR3 sequence is 16 residues long. The germline V gene has CDR1 MNHEY and CDR2 SVGAGI. The CDR3 is CASSSSDRGYNSPLHF. The CDR3 bases are TGTGCCAGCAGTTCCTCGGACAGGGGGTATAATTCACCCCTCCACTTT.

The J gene is TRBJ2-1, the V gene TRBV10-3; tentatively, D is TRBD1 (5 bases). The CDR3 is 16 amino acids. The ends were cut back, 7 bases at V and 7 bases at J, with 23 bases in the middle. The germline gives CDR1 ENHRY, CDR2 SYGVKD. CDR3: CAITFGPLGQGNEQFF. CDR3 coding DNA: TGTGCCATCACGTTTGGCCCCCTGGGGCAGGGTAATGAGCAGTTCTTC.

The chain carries TRBV5-8 and TRBJ1-5; 7 bases agree with TRBD1. This CDR3 is 16 amino acids long. CDR1 SGHTS and CDR2 YDEGEE come from the germline V gene. The V and J ends lost 4 bases and 5 bases, in that order; junction bases with no gene match: 12. The CDR3 reads CASSPTGSGNYQPQHF. In DNA form, the CDR3 reads TGTGCCAGCAGCCCGACAGGGTCCGGGAATTATCAGCCCCAGCATTTT.

The chain couples TRBV2 to TRBJ1-6, with D uncertain. CDR1 is SNHLY, CDR2 FYNNEI, per germline. Trimming took 2 bases from V and 6 from J, leaving 11 bases between them. The CDR3 length is 15 residues. The CDR3 region is CASSERHVFNSPLHF. The CDR3 DNA reads as TGTGCCAGCAGTGAAAGACACGTTTTTAATTCACCCCTCCACTTT.

This rearrangement joins TRBV13 to TRBJ2-7, with 13 bases fitting TRBD2. Germline trimming cut 5 bases from V and 3 bases from J; bases unmatched to any gene: 7. CDR1 is PRHDT, CDR2 FYEKMQ, per germline (reference sequence). This CDR3 comprises 16 residues. The CDR3, as DNA: TGTGCCAGCAGCCCCCGGACTAGCGGGAGAAGCTACGAGCAGTACTTC. Encoded protein: CASSPRTSGRSYEQYF.

The V gene is TRBV10-2, the J gene TRBJ2-3; a possible D gene is TRBD1 (6 bases). With 4 bases removed from V and 4 bases from J, the gap between germline ends came to 15 bases. Germline V gives CDR1 WSHSY, CDR2 SAAADI. The CDR3 consists of 15 residues. CDR3 loop: CASSVQGWVPDTQYF. For the CDR3, the DNA is TGCGCCAGCAGTGTACAGGGTTGGGTCCCAGATACGCAGTATTTT.

The rearrangement uses TRBV6-5 and TRBJ1-1, with a possible D match to TRBD1 (6 bases). Trimming shortened V by 6 bases and J by 7 bases, and 21 bases separated the two germline ends. The CDR3 extends over 15 amino acids. CDR1 is MNHEY and CDR2 is SVGAGI in the germline V gene. The CDR3 spells CASRMAGERLGEAFF. The CDR3 DNA is TGTGCCAGCAGAATGGCAGGGGAGAGGTTAGGTGAAGCTTTCTTT.

The CDR3: CASSEARGGSAQETQYF. The CDR3, as DNA: TGTGCCAGCAGTGAAGCGCGAGGCGGGAGCGCCCAAGAGACCCAGTACTTC. The V and J genes are TRBV6-1 and TRBJ2-5, with 7 bases fitting TRBD2. CDR1 is MNHNS and CDR2 is SASEGT in the germline V gene. J gave up 1 base and V 0 bases, and 8 bases lay outside the gene matches. This CDR3 spans 17 amino acids.

The chain joins TRBV28 to TRBJ2-2; TRBD2 agrees at 9 bases. CDR3 length equals 15 residues. V trimming: 5 bases; J trimming: 3 bases; junction bases outside the gene matches: 4. The germline V gene has CDR1 MDHEN and CDR2 SYDVKM. The CDR3 region has the DNA TGTGCCAGCAGTCCCGGGACTAGCCACACCGGGGAGCTGTTTTTT. It is translated as CASSPGTSHTGELFF.

V usage is TRBV21-1 and J usage is TRBJ2-7; TRBD2, the table's D call, was not compared with the DNA. TRBV21-1 is annotated as a pseudogene. The CDR3 covers 16 residues. CDR3 bases: TGTGCCAGCAGCAAAAGGGGACTAGCGGGAGCCTACGAGCAGTACTTC. Amino acids: CASSKRGLAGAYEQYF.

The chain combines TRBV27 with TRBJ2-5, with D hard to call. This CDR3 is 13 amino acids long. Germline-derived CDR1 and CDR2 are MNHEY and SMNVEV (reference sequence). V was clipped by 3 bases and J by 1 base, with 6 bases between them. The chain's CDR3 is CASSFRIQETQYF. The CDR3 DNA reads as TGTGCCAGCAGTTTCAGAATCCAAGAGACCCAGTACTTC.

This chain joins TRBV20-1 and TRBJ1-5; possibly TRBD1 for D (6 bases). V was shortened by 3 bases and J by 4 bases, with 10 bases between the two germline ends. CDR1 is DFQATT, CDR2 SNEGSKA, per germline (reference sequence). This CDR3 is built from 13 residues. The CDR3, as DNA: TGCAGTGCTAGTCGTCAGGGGAATCAGCCCCAGCATTTT. It translates to CSASRQGNQPQHF.

The rearrangement uses TRBV6-2 or TRBV6-3 and TRBJ1-5, with D hard to call. V was shortened by 0 bases and J by 5 bases, with 11 bases between the two germline ends. The germline V gene encodes CDR1 MNHEY and CDR2 SVGEGT. This CDR3 comprises 15 residues. The CDR3 nucleotides read TGTGCCAGCAGTTACTCGGCGCAGGCCCATCAGCCCCAGCATTTT. Translation gives CASSYSAQAHQPQHF.

The V and J genes are TRBV6-5 and TRBJ2-1; TRBD2 matches 11 bases. The germline gives CDR1 MNHEY, CDR2 SVGAGI. This CDR3 is built from 15 residues. The V segment lost 6 bases and the J segment 5 bases; nucleotides outside the gene matches: 6. CDR3 coding DNA: TGTGCCAGCAGGCCAACTAGCGGGGGTCACAATGAGCAGTTCTTC. The encoded protein is CASRPTSGGHNEQFF.

The CDR3 region has the DNA TGCGCCAGCACCTACAGGGGGCACTCTGGGGCCAACGTCCTGACTTTC. It codes for CASTYRGHSGANVLTF. The gene calls are TRBV23-1 and TRBJ2-6; 9 bases fit TRBD1. TRBV23-1 is labeled an ORF, and its function is uncertain. Trimming at V came to 7 bases and at J to 0 bases, leaving 4 bases not matched to a gene. The CDR3 contains 16 residues.

V gene TRBV2 combines with J gene TRBJ2-5; the match to TRBD2 covers 11 bases. CDR3 size: 13 residues. With V trimmed by 8 bases and J by 8 bases, 7 bases remained unmatched. In germline, CDR1 is SNHLY, CDR2 FYNNEI. CDR3 residues: CASSSTSGVTQYF. Here the CDR3 DNA reads TGTGCCAGCTCTTCGACTAGCGGGGTAACCCAGTACTTC.

The gene calls are TRBV3-1 (or the pseudogene TRBV3-2) and TRBJ1-1; TRBD1 aligns across 7 bases. After removal of 0 bases from V and 1 base from J, the junction contained 2 bases not matched to a gene. Germline assignment: CDR1 LGHDT and CDR2 YNNKEL (reference sequence). CDR3 length equals 15 residues. Here the CDR3 reads CASSQDGTANTEAFF. The CDR3, as DNA: TGTGCCAGCAGCCAAGATGGGACAGCGAACACTGAAGCTTTCTTT.

The chain has TRBV11-2 and TRBJ2-2; 9 bases line up with TRBD2. There are 16 residues in the CDR3. Trimming took 1 base from V and 6 from J; bases not matched to a gene: 6. Germline lookup yields CDR1 SGHAT and CDR2 FQNNGV. DNA of the CDR3: TGTGCCAGCAGCTTAGTGGCTAGCGGGAAGGCCGGGGAGCTGTTTTTT. It codes for CASSLVASGKAGELFF. Full variable domain (outside the CDR3, taken from reference TRBV11-2 and TRBJ2-2): EAGVAQSPRYKIIEKRQSVAFWCNPISGHATLYWYQQILGQGPKLLIQFQNNGVVDDSQLPKDRFSAERLKGVDSTLKIQPAKLEDSAVYLCASSLVASGKAGELFFGEGSRLTVL.

This sequence joins TRBV4-2 and TRBJ1-3; D may be TRBD1 (6 bases). The CDR3 spans 16 residues. Germline V CDR1 and CDR2: LGHNA, YNFKEQ. V was shortened by 3 bases and J by 4 bases, with 16 bases between the two germline ends. In nucleotides, the CDR3 is TGTGCCAGCAGCCACTTGGACAGCCTGGCGGGAAACACCATATATTTT. The encoded protein is CASSHLDSLAGNTIYF.

The rearrangement links TRBV10-3 to TRBJ1-1, with D maybe TRBD1 (5 bases). The CDR3 spans 12 residues. V dropped 8 bases and J dropped 7 bases, with 14 bases sitting between them. Germline loops: CDR1 ENHRY, CDR2 SYGVKD. CDR3 sequence (DNA): TGTGCCATCGGAAGTCAGGGAAATGAAGCTTTCTTT. This codes for CAIGSQGNEAFF.

The J gene is TRBJ2-2, the V gene TRBV5-4, with D maybe TRBD2 (5 bases). The CDR3 is 13 amino acids. The germline V gene encodes CDR1 SGHNT and CDR2 YYREEE (reference sequence). V lost 6 bases, J lost 4 bases, and 10 bases lay in between. The CDR3 DNA is TGTGCCAGCAAGGACGGGATCACCGGGGAGCTGTTTTTT. It specifies CASKDGITGELFF.

The chain recombines TRBV3-1 (or the pseudogene TRBV3-2) with TRBJ2-2; 9 bases map to TRBD1. In germline, CDR1 is LGHDT, CDR2 YNNKEL (reference sequence). The length of the CDR3 is 14 residues. Unmatched junction bases numbered 2, after V lost 6 bases and J lost 3 bases. The CDR3 protein is CASRRDRDTGELFF. Written as DNA, the CDR3 is TGTGCCAGCAGGCGGGACAGGGACACCGGGGAGCTGTTTTTT.

This chain joins TRBV14 and TRBJ2-1; D gene unclear. This CDR3 is 12 amino acids long. The V end was cut by 3 bases, the J end by 3 bases, with 3 bases between. Germline loops: CDR1 SGHDN, CDR2 FVKESK. The DNA of the CDR3 is TGTGCCAGCAGCCACCTCTACAATGAGCAGTTCTTC. It is translated as CASSHLYNEQFF.